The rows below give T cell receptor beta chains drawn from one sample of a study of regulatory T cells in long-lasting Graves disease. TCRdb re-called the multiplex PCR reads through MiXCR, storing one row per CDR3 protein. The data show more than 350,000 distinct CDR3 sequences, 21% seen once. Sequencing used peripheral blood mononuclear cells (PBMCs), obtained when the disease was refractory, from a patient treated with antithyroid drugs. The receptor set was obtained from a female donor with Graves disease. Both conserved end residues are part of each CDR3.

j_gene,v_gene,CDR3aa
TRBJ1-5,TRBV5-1,CASSFLSDIGGNQPQHF
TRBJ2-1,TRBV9,CASSPKWGNEQFF
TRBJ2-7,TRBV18,CASSPQGGSYEQYF
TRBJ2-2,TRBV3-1,CASKQSTGNTGELFF
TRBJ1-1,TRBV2,CARRDSGTTEAFF
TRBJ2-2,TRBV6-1,CASSDGGVPTGELFF
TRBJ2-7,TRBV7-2,CASSFRDSPVFEQYF
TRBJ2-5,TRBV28,CASSLRSSAEETQYF
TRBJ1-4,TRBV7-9,CASSLTSGREKLFF
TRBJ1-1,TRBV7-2,CASSFGRGNTEAFF